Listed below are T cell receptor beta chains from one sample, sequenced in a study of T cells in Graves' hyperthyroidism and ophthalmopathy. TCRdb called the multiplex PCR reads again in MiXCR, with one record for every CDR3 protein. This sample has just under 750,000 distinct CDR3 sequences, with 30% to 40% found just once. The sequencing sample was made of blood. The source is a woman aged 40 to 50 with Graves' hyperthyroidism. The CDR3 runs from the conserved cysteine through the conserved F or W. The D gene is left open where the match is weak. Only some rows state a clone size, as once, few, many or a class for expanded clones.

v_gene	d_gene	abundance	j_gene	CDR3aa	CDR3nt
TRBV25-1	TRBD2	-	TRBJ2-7	CASSARRRDYASYEQYF	TGTGCCAGCAGTGCGAGGAGGCGGGACTACGCCTCCTACGAGCAGTACTTC
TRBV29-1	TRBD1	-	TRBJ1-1	CSLNRGTEAFF	TGCAGCCTTAACAGGGGCACTGAAGCTTTCTTT
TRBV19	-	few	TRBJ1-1	CASSLRNGDTEAFF	TGTGCCAGTAGTTTACGGAATGGGGACACTGAAGCTTTCTTT
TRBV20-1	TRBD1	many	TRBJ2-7	CSARVGTGVGEQYF	TGCAGTGCTAGAGTTGGGACAGGGGTGGGCGAGCAGTACTTC
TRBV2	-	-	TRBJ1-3	CASHPRGDTIYF	TGTGCCAGCCACCCCCGGGGGGACACCATATATTTT
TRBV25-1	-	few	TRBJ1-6	CASSESRAGWVDSYNSPLHF	TGTGCCAGCAGTGAATCTAGGGCAGGCTGGGTCGACTCCTATAATTCACCCCTCCACTTT
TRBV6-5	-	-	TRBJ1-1	CATLGTSNTEAFF	TGTGCCACCCTAGGGACCTCTAACACTGAAGCTTTCTTT
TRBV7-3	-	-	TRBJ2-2	CASSLSDRLNTGELFF	TGTGCCAGCAGCTTAAGTGACAGGTTAAACACCGGGGAGCTGTTTTTT
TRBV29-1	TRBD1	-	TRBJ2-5	CSVGQGAPGETQYF	TGCAGCGTTGGACAGGGGGCGCCGGGCGAGACCCAGTACTTC
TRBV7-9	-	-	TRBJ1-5	CASSSPENQPQHF	TGTGCCAGCAGCTCTCCAGAGAATCAGCCCCAGCATTTT
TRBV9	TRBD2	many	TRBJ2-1	CASSVEGTGGPSHYNEQFF	TGTGCCAGCAGCGTAGAGGGGACGGGGGGGCCAAGTCATTACAATGAGCAGTTCTTC
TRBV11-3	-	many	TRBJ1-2	CASRDRDKQNYGYTF	TGTGCCAGCAGGGACCGGGACAAGCAGAACTATGGCTACACCTTC
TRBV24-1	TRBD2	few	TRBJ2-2	CATTAGVNTGELFF	TGTGCCACCACGGCGGGGGTGAACACCGGGGAGCTGTTTTTT
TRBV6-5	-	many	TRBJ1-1	CASRSQLNTEAFF	TGTGCCAGCAGATCACAGCTGAACACTGAAGCTTTCTTT
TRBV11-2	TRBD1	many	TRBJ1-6	CASSPGQGLTLHF	TGTGCCAGCAGCCCCGGACAGGGTTTAACCCTCCACTTT
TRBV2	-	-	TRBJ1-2	CASSLPRDTGDVVYGYTF	TGTGCCAGCAGCCTGCCTCGGGACACGGGAGACGTGGTCTATGGCTACACCTTC
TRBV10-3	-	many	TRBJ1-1	CAISERGGDTEAFF	TGTGCCATCAGTGAGAGAGGAGGGGACACTGAAGCTTTCTTT